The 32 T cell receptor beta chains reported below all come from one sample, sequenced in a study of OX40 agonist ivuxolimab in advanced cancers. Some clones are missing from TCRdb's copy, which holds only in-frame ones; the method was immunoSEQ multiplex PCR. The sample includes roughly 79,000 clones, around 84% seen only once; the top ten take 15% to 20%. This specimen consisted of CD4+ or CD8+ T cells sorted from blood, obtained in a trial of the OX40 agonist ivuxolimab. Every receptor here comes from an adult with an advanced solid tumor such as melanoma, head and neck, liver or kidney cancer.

The CDR3 loop reads CASSLQANQYF. DNA for the CDR3: TGTGCCAGCTCACTTCAGGCCAATCAGTACTTC. The V gene is TRBV18, the J gene TRBJ2-4; no firm D call. This CDR3 spans 11 amino acids. Per the germline V gene, CDR1 is KGHSH and CDR2 is LQKENI. Between the trimmed V and J ends, which lost 4 bases and 12 bases, there was a span of 10 bases.

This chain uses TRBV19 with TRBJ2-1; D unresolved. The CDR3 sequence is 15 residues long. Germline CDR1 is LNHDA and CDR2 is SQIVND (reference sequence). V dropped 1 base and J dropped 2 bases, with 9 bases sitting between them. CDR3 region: CASSIVPLPYNEQFF. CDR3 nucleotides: TGTGCCAGTAGTATAGTCCCTCTGCCCTACAATGAGCAGTTCTTC.

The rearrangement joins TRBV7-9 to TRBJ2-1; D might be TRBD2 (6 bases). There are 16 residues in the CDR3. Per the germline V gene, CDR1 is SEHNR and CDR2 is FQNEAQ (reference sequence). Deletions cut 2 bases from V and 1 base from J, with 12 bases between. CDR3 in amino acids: CASSLSAGGSYNEQFF. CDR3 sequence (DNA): TGTGCCAGCAGCTTATCAGCGGGCGGATCCTACAATGAGCAGTTCTTC.

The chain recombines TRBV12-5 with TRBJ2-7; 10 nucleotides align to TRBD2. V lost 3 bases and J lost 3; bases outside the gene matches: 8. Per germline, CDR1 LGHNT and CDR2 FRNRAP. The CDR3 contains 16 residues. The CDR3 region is CASGFSDTSGNYEQYF. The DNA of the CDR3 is TGTGCTAGTGGTTTCTCAGATACTAGCGGGAACTACGAGCAGTACTTC.

The CDR3 loop is CASGSGQGADNEQFF. CDR3 DNA sequence: TGTGCTAGTGGCAGCGGACAGGGGGCCGACAATGAGCAGTTCTTC. This chain uses TRBV12-5 with TRBJ2-1; 11 nucleotides agree with TRBD1. Germline V CDR1 and CDR2: LGHNT, FRNRAP. The CDR3 consists of 15 residues. Unmatched junction bases numbered 6, after V lost 6 bases and J lost 5 bases.

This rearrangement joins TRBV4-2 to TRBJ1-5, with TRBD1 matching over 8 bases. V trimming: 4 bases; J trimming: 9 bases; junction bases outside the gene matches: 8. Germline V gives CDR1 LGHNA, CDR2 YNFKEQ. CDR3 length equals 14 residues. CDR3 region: CASSRGTGEGPQHF. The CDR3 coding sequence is TGTGCCAGCAGCCGCGGGACAGGCGAGGGGCCCCAGCATTTT.

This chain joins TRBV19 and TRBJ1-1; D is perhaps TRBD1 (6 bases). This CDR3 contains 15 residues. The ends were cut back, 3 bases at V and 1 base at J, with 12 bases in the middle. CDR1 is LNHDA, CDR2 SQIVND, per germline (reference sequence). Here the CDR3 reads CASSIAGHKNTEAFF. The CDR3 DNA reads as TGTGCCAGTAGTATTGCGGGACACAAGAACACTGAAGCTTTCTTT.

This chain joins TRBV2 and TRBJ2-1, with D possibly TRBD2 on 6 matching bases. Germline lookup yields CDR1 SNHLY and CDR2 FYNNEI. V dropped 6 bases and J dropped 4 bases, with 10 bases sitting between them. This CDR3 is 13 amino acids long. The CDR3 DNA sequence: TGTGCCAGCAGGGGACTCAATTACAATGAGCAGTTCTTC. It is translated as CASRGLNYNEQFF. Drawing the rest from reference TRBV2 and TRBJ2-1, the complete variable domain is EPEVTQTPSHQVTQMGQEVILRCVPISNHLYFYWYRQILGQKVEFLVSFYNNEISEKSEIFDDQFSVERPDGSNFTLKIRSTKLEDSAMYFCASRGLNYNEQFFGPGTRLTVL.

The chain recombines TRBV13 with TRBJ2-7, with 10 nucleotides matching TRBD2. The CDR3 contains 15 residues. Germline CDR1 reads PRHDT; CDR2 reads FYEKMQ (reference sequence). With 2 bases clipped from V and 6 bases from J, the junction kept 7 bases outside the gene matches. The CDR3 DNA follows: TGTGCCAGCAGCTTAAGCGTGCTAGCGGGAGCCGAGCAGTACTTC. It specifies CASSLSVLAGAEQYF.

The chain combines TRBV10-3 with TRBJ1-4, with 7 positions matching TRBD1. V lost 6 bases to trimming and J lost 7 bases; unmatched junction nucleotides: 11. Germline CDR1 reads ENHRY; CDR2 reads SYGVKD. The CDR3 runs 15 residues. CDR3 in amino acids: CAIRDGGGAGEKLFF. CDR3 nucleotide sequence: TGTGCCATCAGAGACGGAGGGGGCGCGGGTGAAAAACTGTTTTTT.

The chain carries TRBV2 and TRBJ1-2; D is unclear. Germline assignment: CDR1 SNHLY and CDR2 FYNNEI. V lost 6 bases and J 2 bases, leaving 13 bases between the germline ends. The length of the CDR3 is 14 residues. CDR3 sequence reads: CASRRAGVNYGYTF. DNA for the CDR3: TGTGCCAGCAGGAGGGCCGGGGTCAACTATGGCTACACCTTC.

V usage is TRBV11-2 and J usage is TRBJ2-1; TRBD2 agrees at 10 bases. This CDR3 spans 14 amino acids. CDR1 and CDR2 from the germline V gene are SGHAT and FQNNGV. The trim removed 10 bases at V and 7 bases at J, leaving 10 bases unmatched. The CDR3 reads CATSASGSLNEQFF. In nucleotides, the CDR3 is TGTGCCACCTCGGCTAGCGGGAGCCTAAATGAGCAGTTCTTC.

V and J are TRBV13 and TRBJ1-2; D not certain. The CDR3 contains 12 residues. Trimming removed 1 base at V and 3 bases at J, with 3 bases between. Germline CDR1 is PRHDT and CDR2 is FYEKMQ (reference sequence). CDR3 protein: CASSLADYGYTF. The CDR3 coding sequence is TGTGCCAGCAGCTTAGCCGACTATGGCTACACCTTC.

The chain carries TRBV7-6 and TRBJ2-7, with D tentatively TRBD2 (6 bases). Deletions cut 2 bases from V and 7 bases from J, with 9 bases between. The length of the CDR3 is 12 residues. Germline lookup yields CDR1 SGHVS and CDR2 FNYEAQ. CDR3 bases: TGTGCCAGCAGCTTATCCGGGGGAGAGCAGTACTTC. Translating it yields CASSLSGGEQYF.

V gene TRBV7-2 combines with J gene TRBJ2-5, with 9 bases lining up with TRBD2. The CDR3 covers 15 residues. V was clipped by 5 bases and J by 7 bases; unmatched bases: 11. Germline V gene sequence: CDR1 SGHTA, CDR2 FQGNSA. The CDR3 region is CASSPPGLAFVTQYF. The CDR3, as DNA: TGTGCCAGCAGCCCCCCGGGACTAGCTTTTGTGACCCAGTACTTC.

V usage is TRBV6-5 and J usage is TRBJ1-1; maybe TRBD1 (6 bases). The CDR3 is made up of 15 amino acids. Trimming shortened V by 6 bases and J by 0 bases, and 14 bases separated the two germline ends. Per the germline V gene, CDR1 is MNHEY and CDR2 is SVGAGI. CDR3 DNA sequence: TGTGCCAGCAGCTTAGCGGGACACCTGAACACTGAAGCTTTCTTT. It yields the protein CASSLAGHLNTEAFF.

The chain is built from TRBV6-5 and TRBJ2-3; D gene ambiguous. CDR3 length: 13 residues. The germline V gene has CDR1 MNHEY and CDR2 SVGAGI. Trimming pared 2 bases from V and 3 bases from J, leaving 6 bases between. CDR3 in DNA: TGTGCCAGCAGTTACCAAAGGACAGATACGCAGTATTTT. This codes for CASSYQRTDTQYF.

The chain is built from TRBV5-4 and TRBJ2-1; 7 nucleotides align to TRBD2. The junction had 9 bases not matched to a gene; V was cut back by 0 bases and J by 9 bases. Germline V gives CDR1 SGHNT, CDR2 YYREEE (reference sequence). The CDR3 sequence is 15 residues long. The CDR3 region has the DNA TGTGCCAGCAGCTTGGGCGGACTAGTTTTAGGTGAGCAGTTCTTC. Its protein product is CASSLGGLVLGEQFF.

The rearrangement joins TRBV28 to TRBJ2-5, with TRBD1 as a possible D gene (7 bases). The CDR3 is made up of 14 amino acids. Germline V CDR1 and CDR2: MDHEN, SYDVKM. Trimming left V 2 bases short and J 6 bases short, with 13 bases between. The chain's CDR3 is CASSLQGGGKTQYF. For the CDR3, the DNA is TGTGCCAGCAGTTTACAGGGGGGCGGAAAGACCCAGTACTTC. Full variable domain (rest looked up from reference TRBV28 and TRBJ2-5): DVKVTQSSRYLVKRTGEKVFLECVQDMDHENMFWYRQDPGLGLRLIYFSYDVKMKEKGDIPEGYSVSREKKERFSLILESASTNQTSMYLCASSLQGGGKTQYFGPGTRLLVL.

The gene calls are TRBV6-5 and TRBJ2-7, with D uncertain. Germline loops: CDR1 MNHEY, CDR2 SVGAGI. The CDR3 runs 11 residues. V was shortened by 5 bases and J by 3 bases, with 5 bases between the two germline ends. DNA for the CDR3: TGTGCCAGCAGTGAGATCTACGAGCAGTACTTC. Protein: CASSEIYEQYF.

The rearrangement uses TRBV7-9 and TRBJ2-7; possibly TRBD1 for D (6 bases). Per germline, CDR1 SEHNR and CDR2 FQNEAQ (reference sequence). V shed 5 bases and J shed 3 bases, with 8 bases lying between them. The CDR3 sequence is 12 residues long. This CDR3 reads CASSQQGYEQYF. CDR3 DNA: TGTGCCAGCAGCCAACAGGGCTACGAGCAGTACTTC. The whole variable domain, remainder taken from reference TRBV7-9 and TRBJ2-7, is DTGVSQNPRHKITKRGQNVTFRCDPISEHNRLYWYRQTLGQGPEFLTYFQNEAQLEKSRLLSDRFSAERPKGSFSTLEIQRTEQGDSAMYLCASSQQGYEQYFGPGTRLTVT.

The chain's CDR3 is CATSRGLNSNQPQHF. CDR3 coding DNA: TGTGCCACCAGCAGAGGGCTGAATAGCAATCAGCCCCAGCATTTT. The chain couples TRBV15 to TRBJ1-5; D remains ambiguous. The CDR3 spans 15 residues. Germline V lookup: CDR1 LNHNV, CDR2 YYDKDF (reference sequence). Between the trimmed V and J ends, which lost 1 base and 0 bases, there was a span of 7 bases.

In DNA, the CDR3 is TGCGCCAGCAGCTTTGGACAGGGGGCCGAAGAGCAGTACTTC. It yields the protein CASSFGQGAEEQYF. The chain links TRBV5-1 to TRBJ2-7; 11 bases line up with TRBD1. This CDR3 is built from 14 residues. Germline loops: CDR1 SGHRS, CDR2 YFSETQ. J gave up 7 bases and V 2 bases, and 5 bases lay outside the gene matches. Looking up the rest from reference TRBV5-1 and TRBJ2-7 gives the full variable domain: KAGVTQTPRYLIKTRGQQVTLSCSPISGHRSVSWYQQTPGQGLQFLFEYFSETQRNKGNFPGRFSGRQFSNSRSEMNVSTLELGDSALYLCASSFGQGAEEQYFGPGTRLTVT.

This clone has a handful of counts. The CDR3 DNA sequence: TGCACCAGCAGCCAAGAATTTGCAGGGGGGAAGGATGAAGCTTTCTTT. Its translation: CTSSQEFAGGKDEAFF. The rearrangement joins TRBV1 to TRBJ1-1; the tabulated D call, TRBD1, remains unverified against the DNA. TRBV1 is classified as a pseudogene. The CDR3 sequence is 16 residues long.

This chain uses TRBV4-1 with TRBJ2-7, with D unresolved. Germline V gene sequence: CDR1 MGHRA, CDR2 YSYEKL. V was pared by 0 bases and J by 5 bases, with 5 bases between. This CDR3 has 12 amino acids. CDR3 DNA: TGCGCCAGCAGCCAAGATTTCAACGAGCAGTACTTC. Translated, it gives CASSQDFNEQYF.

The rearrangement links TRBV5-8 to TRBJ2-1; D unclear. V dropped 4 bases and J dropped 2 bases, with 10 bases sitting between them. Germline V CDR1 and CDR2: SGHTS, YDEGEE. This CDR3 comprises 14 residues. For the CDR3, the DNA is TGTGCCAGCAGCGGGTTCTCAGCCTACAATGAGCAGTTCTTC. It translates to CASSGFSAYNEQFF. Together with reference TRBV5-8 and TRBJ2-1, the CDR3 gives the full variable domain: EAGVTQSPTHLIKTRGQQATLRCSPISGHTSVYWYQQALGLGLQFLLWYDEGEERNRGNFPPRFSGRQFPNYSSELNVNALELEDSALYLCASSGFSAYNEQFFGPGTRLTVL.

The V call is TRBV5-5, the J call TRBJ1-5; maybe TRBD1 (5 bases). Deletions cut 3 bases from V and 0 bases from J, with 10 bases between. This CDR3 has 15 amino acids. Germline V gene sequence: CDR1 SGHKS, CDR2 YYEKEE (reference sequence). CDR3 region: CASSSLGDSNQPQHF. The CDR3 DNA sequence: TGTGCCAGCAGCTCCCTGGGGGATAGCAATCAGCCCCAGCATTTT.

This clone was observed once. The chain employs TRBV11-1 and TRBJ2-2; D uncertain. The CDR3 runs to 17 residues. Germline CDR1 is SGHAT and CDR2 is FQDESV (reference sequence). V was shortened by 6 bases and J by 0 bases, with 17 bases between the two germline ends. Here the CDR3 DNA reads TGTGCCAGCAGGTCCCGAGGACGGAATGCGAACACCGGGGAGCTGTTTTTT. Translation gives CASRSRGRNANTGELFF.

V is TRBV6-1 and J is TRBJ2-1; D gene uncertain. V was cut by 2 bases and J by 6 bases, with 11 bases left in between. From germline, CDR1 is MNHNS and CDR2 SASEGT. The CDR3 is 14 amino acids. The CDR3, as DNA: TGTGCCAGCAGTGAAAGTTTTACCCGCAATGAGCAGTTCTTC. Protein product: CASSESFTRNEQFF.

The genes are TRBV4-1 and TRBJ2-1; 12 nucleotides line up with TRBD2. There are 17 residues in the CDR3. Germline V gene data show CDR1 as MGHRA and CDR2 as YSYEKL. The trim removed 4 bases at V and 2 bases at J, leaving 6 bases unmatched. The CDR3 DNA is TGCGCCAGCAGCCCCAGCTCTAGCGGGAGGGCCTACAATGAGCAGTTCTTC. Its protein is CASSPSSSGRAYNEQFF.

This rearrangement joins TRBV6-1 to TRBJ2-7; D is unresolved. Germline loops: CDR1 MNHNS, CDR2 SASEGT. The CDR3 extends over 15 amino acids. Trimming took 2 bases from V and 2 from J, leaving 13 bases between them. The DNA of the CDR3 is TGTGCCAGCAGTGAACTTCCAGGAACCCCCTACGAGCAGTACTTC. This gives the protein CASSELPGTPYEQYF.

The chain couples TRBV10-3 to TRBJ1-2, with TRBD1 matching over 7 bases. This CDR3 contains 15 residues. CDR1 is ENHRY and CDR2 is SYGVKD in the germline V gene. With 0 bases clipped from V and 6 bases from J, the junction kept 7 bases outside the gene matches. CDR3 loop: CAISESGTAQDGYTF. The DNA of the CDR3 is TGTGCCATCAGTGAGTCAGGGACAGCCCAGGATGGCTACACCTTC.